Listed here are 31 T cell receptor beta chains from one sample, sequenced in a study of blood T cell repertoires in COVID-19. Repertoires were generated with immunoSEQ multiplex PCR, while TCRdb's copy carries only in-frame clones and drops some. The table shows approximately 81,000 clones, with roughly four fifths occurring only once. Source material: peripheral blood. The receptor set was obtained from a human donor in a cohort sampled during active COVID-19.

This clone is a singleton in its sample. The J gene is TRBJ2-3, the V gene TRBV19; maybe TRBD1 (5 bases). Trimming took 4 bases from V and 0 from J, leaving 11 bases between them. The CDR3 loop spans 15 amino acids. The germline V gene encodes CDR1 LNHDA and CDR2 SQIVND (reference sequence). CDR3 loop: CASSRTRASTDTQYF. In DNA form, the CDR3 reads TGTGCCAGTAGTAGGACCAGGGCTAGCACAGATACGCAGTATTTT. The whole variable domain, remainder taken from reference TRBV19 and TRBJ2-3, is DGGITQSPKYLFRKEGQNVTLSCEQNLNHDAMYWYRQDPGQGLRLIYYSQIVNDFQKGDIAEGYSVSREKKESFPLTVTSAQKNPTAFYLCASSRTRASTDTQYFGPGTRLTVL.

V and J are TRBV6-1 and TRBJ2-3; weak D call: TRBD2 (5 bases). The V end lost 3 bases, the J end lost 1 base, and 11 bases lay between the germline ends. Germline V gene sequence: CDR1 MNHNS, CDR2 SASEGT. This CDR3 is 15 amino acids long. The CDR3 coding sequence is TGTGCCAGCAGTGATGTCTTCGGGGGCACAGATACGCAGTATTTT. It is translated as CASSDVFGGTDTQYF.

This chain links TRBV5-4 with TRBJ2-5, with no clear D. This CDR3 is built from 13 residues. Trimming left V 0 bases short and J 1 base short, with 4 bases between. Germline CDR1 is SGHNT and CDR2 is YYREEE (reference sequence). This CDR3 reads CASSLDGQETQYF. CDR3 nucleotide sequence: TGTGCCAGCAGCTTGGACGGCCAAGAGACCCAGTACTTC.

The chain couples TRBV7-9 to TRBJ2-2; TRBD1 aligns across 7 bases. Unmatched junction bases numbered 9, after V lost 5 bases and J lost 6 bases. Per the germline V gene, CDR1 is SEHNR and CDR2 is FQNEAQ (reference sequence). This CDR3 comprises 15 residues. The DNA of the CDR3 is TGTGCCAGCAGCCAAGGGACAGCCGGATCCGGGGAGCTGTTTTTT. It codes for CASSQGTAGSGELFF.

The chain joins TRBV19 to TRBJ1-5, with D tentatively TRBD1 (6 bases). Germline CDR1 LNHDA, CDR2 SQIVND (reference sequence). V lost 5 bases and J lost 1, with 12 bases in between. The CDR3 is 15 residues long. CDR3 sequence (DNA): TGTGCCAGTAGTCTCCAAAGGGGGAGCAATCAGCCCCAGCATTTT. This codes for CASSLQRGSNQPQHF.

A few counts support this clone. The chain joins TRBV4-1 to TRBJ2-1; no firm D call. Trimming removed 1 base at V and 7 bases at J, with 8 bases between. From germline, CDR1 is MGHRA and CDR2 YSYEKL. The CDR3 covers 13 residues. The CDR3 DNA is TGCGCCAGCAGCCAAGTTTTGAGAAATGAGCAGTTCTTC. Its translation is CASSQVLRNEQFF.

V gene TRBV2 combines with J gene TRBJ2-7; TRBD2 agrees at 7 bases. Germline V lookup: CDR1 SNHLY, CDR2 FYNNEI. Trimming cost V 10 bases and J 5 bases; bases outside gene matches: 14. The CDR3 totals 14 residues. CDR3 sequence reads: CATQQVRGVDEQYF. The CDR3 DNA reads as TGTGCCACCCAACAGGTTCGGGGGGTAGACGAGCAGTACTTC.

The rearrangement links TRBV7-9 to TRBJ2-7, with 9 bases aligning to TRBD1. The ends lost 5 bases at V and 7 bases at J; junction bases unmatched: 6. The CDR3 runs 13 residues. Per the germline V gene, CDR1 is SEHNR and CDR2 is FQNEAQ (reference sequence). The CDR3 protein is CASSPGQGREQYF. For the CDR3, the DNA is TGTGCCAGCAGCCCGGGACAGGGAAGGGAGCAGTACTTC.

The rearrangement joins TRBV5-6 to TRBJ2-7, with unresolved D. V was trimmed by 2 bases and J by 4 bases, leaving 10 bases between them. The CDR3 covers 13 residues. Germline loops: CDR1 SGHDT, CDR2 YYEEEE. The CDR3 spells CASSFKHHYEQYF. CDR3 DNA: TGTGCCAGCAGCTTCAAACACCATTACGAGCAGTACTTC.

The chain is built from TRBV3-1 (or the pseudogene TRBV3-2) and TRBJ1-6; tentatively, D is TRBD1 (6 bases). V dropped 2 bases and J dropped 8 bases, with 13 bases sitting between them. Germline V gene lookup returns CDR1 LGHDT and CDR2 YNNKEL (reference sequence). The length of the CDR3 is 15 residues. CDR3 nucleotide sequence: TGTGCCAGCAGCCAAAGCGGGACACCTCATTCACCCCTCCACTTT. Its translation is CASSQSGTPHSPLHF.

The rearrangement links TRBV21-1 to TRBJ2-2; the table assigns TRBD2, which was not confirmed against the DNA. TRBV21-1 is termed a pseudogene. This CDR3 comprises 15 residues. CDR3 DNA sequence: TGTGCCAGCATCAGGCGGGGGACTTCCACCGGGGAGCTGTTTTTT. This sequence encodes CASIRRGTSTGELFF.

The CDR3 sequence is CASSKSLNLGANVLTF. DNA for the CDR3: TGTGCCAGTAGTAAATCACTAAACCTGGGGGCCAACGTCCTGACTTTC. V gene TRBV19 combines with J gene TRBJ2-6, with unresolved D. Germline lookup yields CDR1 LNHDA and CDR2 SQIVND (reference sequence). The CDR3 loop spans 16 amino acids. The germline V and J ends were trimmed by 4 bases and 4 bases, with 14 bases remaining between them.

Of note for this clone: This sample includes further DNA sequences coding for the same CDR3. V gene TRBV5-1 combines with J gene TRBJ1-1; 8 bases are shared with TRBD1. Looked up from germline, CDR1 is SGHRS and CDR2 is YFSETQ. CDR3 size: 14 residues. The V and J ends lost 4 bases and 1 base, in that order; junction bases with no gene match: 3. The CDR3 bases are TGCGCCAGCAGCCCACAGGGGGGGAACACTGAAGCTTTCTTT. Translated, it gives CASSPQGGNTEAFF.

This chain links TRBV20-1 with TRBJ1-1; maybe TRBD1 (5 bases). Germline V gene sequence: CDR1 DFQATT, CDR2 SNEGSKA (reference sequence). The CDR3 totals 11 residues. CDR3 amino acids: CSAGGTTEAFF. The CDR3 DNA follows: TGCAGCGCGGGCGGGACCACTGAAGCTTTCTTT.

The chain combines TRBV6-2 or TRBV6-3 with TRBJ1-1; D is possibly TRBD1 (5 bases). The length of the CDR3 is 14 residues. Trimming removed 0 bases from V and 7 bases from J, with 12 bases in between. Germline CDR1 reads MNHEY; CDR2 reads SVGEGT. CDR3 residues: CASSYSSREGEAFF. CDR3 sequence (DNA): TGTGCCAGCAGTTACTCATCCAGGGAGGGTGAAGCTTTCTTT.

This chain uses TRBV19 with TRBJ1-2; TRBD1 might be the D (6 bases). The CDR3 sequence is 14 residues long. With 4 bases removed from V and 5 bases from J, the gap between germline ends came to 14 bases. The germline V gene encodes CDR1 LNHDA and CDR2 SQIVND (reference sequence). The CDR3 here is CASSRGQKRYGYTF. Here the CDR3 DNA reads TGTGCCAGTAGTAGAGGACAGAAGCGGTATGGCTACACCTTC.

The V and J genes are TRBV11-1 and TRBJ1-2; D not certain. Germline CDR1 reads SGHAT; CDR2 reads FQDESV (reference sequence). This CDR3 has 14 residues. V lost 0 bases and J lost 3, with 8 bases in between. The CDR3 is CASSLALSDYGYTF. The CDR3 DNA reads as TGTGCCAGCAGCTTAGCCCTGTCAGACTATGGCTACACCTTC.

This chain joins TRBV3-1 (or the pseudogene TRBV3-2) and TRBJ1-4; 9 bases match TRBD1. J was trimmed by 0 bases and V by 3 bases; bases with no gene match: 5. This CDR3 is built from 17 residues. Germline V gene lookup returns CDR1 LGHDT and CDR2 YNNKEL (reference sequence). In DNA form, the CDR3 reads TGTGCCAGCAGCCACCTACAGGGGGCGACAACTAATGAAAAACTGTTTTTT. Protein sequence: CASSHLQGATTNEKLFF.

The chain employs TRBV10-3 and TRBJ1-5; 7 positions agree with TRBD1. Germline V gene data show CDR1 as ENHRY and CDR2 as SYGVKD. The junction had 4 bases not matched to a gene; V was cut back by 4 bases and J by 4 bases. The CDR3 length is 14 residues. This CDR3 is CAISAVQGNQPQHF. The DNA for the CDR3 is TGTGCCATCAGTGCGGTACAGGGGAATCAGCCCCAGCATTTT.

The V gene is TRBV5-1, the J gene TRBJ1-5; D may be TRBD1 (6 bases). The V end was cut by 4 bases, the J end by 3 bases, with 17 bases between. Germline V gives CDR1 SGHRS, CDR2 YFSETQ. The CDR3 runs to 16 residues. CDR3 nucleotide sequence: TGCGCCAGCAGCCCAGGGACATCCACTCTCAATCAGCCCCAGCATTTT. Amino acids: CASSPGTSTLNQPQHF.

The V and J genes are TRBV29-1 and TRBJ2-3, with D possibly TRBD2 on 6 matching bases. Looked up from germline, CDR1 is SQVTM and CDR2 is ANQGSEA. The V end was cut by 4 bases, the J end by 6 bases, with 20 bases between. This CDR3 region has 15 residues. CDR3 sequence: CSVGVAGGRGDTQYF. As DNA, the CDR3 is TGCAGCGTTGGAGTGGCTGGGGGGAGAGGGGATACGCAGTATTTT.

This chain connects TRBV2 to TRBJ1-1; D uncertain. The CDR3 length is 14 residues. V was clipped by 2 bases and J by 2 bases, with 9 bases between them. The germline V gene encodes CDR1 SNHLY and CDR2 FYNNEI. The CDR3 region is CASSEMAPNTEAFF. As DNA, the CDR3 is TGTGCCAGCAGTGAAATGGCTCCTAACACTGAAGCTTTCTTT.

V and J are TRBV21-1 and TRBJ2-2; the table assigns TRBD1, which was not confirmed against the DNA. TRBV21-1 is deemed a pseudogene. This CDR3 is built from 14 residues. CDR3 sequence (DNA): TGTGCCAGCTTAGGGGCAGGGGGCTCCGGGGAGCTGTTTTTT. Encoded protein: CASLGAGGSGELFF.

V is TRBV6-6 and J is TRBJ1-2; 9 positions match TRBD1. Germline trimming cut 8 bases from V and 8 bases from J; bases unmatched to any gene: 12. There are 14 residues in the CDR3. The germline CDR1 and CDR2 sequences are MNHNY and SVGAGI (reference sequence). CDR3 in amino acids: CASGAQGALGGYTF. The CDR3 DNA sequence: TGTGCCAGCGGGGCACAGGGGGCCCTCGGCGGCTACACCTTC.

V and J are TRBV7-8 and TRBJ1-5; the match to TRBD1 covers 8 bases. Unmatched junction bases numbered 13, after V lost 5 bases and J lost 7 bases. This CDR3 has 16 amino acids. Germline CDR1 reads SGHVS; CDR2 reads FQNEAQ. The CDR3 coding sequence is TGTGCCAGCAGCAATACCGGGACAGGTCTCGGGCAGCCCCAGCATTTT. It yields the protein CASSNTGTGLGQPQHF.

V and J are TRBV6-2 or TRBV6-3 and TRBJ1-2; D is uncertain. V dropped 2 bases and J dropped 4 bases, with 8 bases sitting between them. The CDR3 sequence is 13 residues long. Germline CDR1 and CDR2: MNHEY and SVGEGT. CDR3 nucleotide sequence: TGTGCCAGCAGTTACGCGGGCGGCTATGGCTACACCTTC. It yields the protein CASSYAGGYGYTF.

This clone has just a few counts. This chain links TRBV6-5 with TRBJ1-2, with 7 bases that match TRBD1. The length of the CDR3 is 12 residues. Germline V gives CDR1 MNHEY, CDR2 SVGAGI. V lost 7 bases to trimming and J lost 8 bases; unmatched junction nucleotides: 7. CDR3 in DNA: TGTGCCAGCAACGACAGGGTTGGCGGCTACACCTTC. It yields the protein CASNDRVGGYTF.

The V call is TRBV10-3, the J call TRBJ1-2; the match to TRBD1 covers 7 bases. Germline V lookup: CDR1 ENHRY, CDR2 SYGVKD. This CDR3 is built from 12 residues. Trimming cost V 4 bases and J 8 bases; bases outside gene matches: 4. The CDR3 DNA reads TGTGCCATCAGTGGGGACAGCCGGGGCTACACCTTC. This gives the protein CAISGDSRGYTF.

This clone was counted a single time. The genes are TRBV10-3 and TRBJ1-2; unclear D gene. The germline CDR1 and CDR2 sequences are ENHRY and SYGVKD. Trimming took off 4 bases at V and 8 bases at J, with 11 bases between the two ends. The CDR3 consists of 12 residues. In DNA, the CDR3 is TGTGCCATCAGTGGTTCAGATCCGGGCTACACCTTC. As protein: CAISGSDPGYTF.

The genes are TRBV19 and TRBJ1-3; D is uncertain. The CDR3 sequence is 12 residues long. Trimming shortened V by 5 bases and J by 8 bases, and 10 bases separated the two germline ends. Germline V lookup: CDR1 LNHDA, CDR2 SQIVND (reference sequence). CDR3 sequence: CASSVSTDTIYF. The CDR3 DNA is TGTGCCAGTAGTGTTTCTACGGACACCATATATTTT.

The V gene is TRBV5-1, the J gene TRBJ1-4, with 7 bases that match TRBD1. Trimming removed 4 bases from V and 7 bases from J; junction bases left unmatched: 10. The CDR3 has 15 residues. In germline, CDR1 is SGHRS, CDR2 YFSETQ. CDR3 residues: CASSRTGTVTEKLFF. Written as DNA, the CDR3 is TGCGCCAGCAGCCGAACCGGGACAGTTACTGAAAAACTGTTTTTT.